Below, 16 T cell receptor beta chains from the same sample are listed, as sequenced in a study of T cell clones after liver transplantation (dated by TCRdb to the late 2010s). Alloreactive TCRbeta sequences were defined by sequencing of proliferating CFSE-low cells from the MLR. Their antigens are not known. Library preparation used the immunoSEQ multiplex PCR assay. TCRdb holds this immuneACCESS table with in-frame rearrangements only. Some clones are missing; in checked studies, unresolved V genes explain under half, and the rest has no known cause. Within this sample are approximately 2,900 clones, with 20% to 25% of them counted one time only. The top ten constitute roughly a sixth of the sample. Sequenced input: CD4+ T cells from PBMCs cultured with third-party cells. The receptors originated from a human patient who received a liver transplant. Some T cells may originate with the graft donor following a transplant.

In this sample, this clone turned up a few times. CDR3: CASSLFPGLSLRQYF. Written as DNA, the CDR3 is TGTGCCAGCAGCTTATTCCCGGGACTATCCCTTAGGCAGTACTTC. The rearrangement links TRBV7-9 to TRBJ2-7; TRBD2 aligns across 7 bases. The ends lost 2 bases at V and 9 bases at J; junction bases unmatched: 13. The germline gives CDR1 SEHNR, CDR2 FQNEAQ (reference sequence). The CDR3 loop spans 15 amino acids. The full variable domain, completed using reference TRBV7-9 and TRBJ2-7, is DTGVSQNPRHKITKRGQNVTFRCDPISEHNRLYWYRQTLGQGPEFLTYFQNEAQLEKSRLLSDRFSAERPKGSFSTLEIQRTEQGDSAMYLCASSLFPGLSLRQYFGPGTRLTVT.

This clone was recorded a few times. CDR3 nucleotides: TGTGCCAGCACCGCTAACCGTCAGGGGTTGGGAGATACGCAGTATTTT. It is translated as CASTANRQGLGDTQYF. The genes are TRBV28 and TRBJ2-3; weak D call: TRBD1 (6 bases). CDR1 is MDHEN, CDR2 SYDVKM, per germline. The CDR3 totals 16 residues. Between the trimmed V and J ends, which lost 7 bases and 5 bases, there was a span of 22 bases.

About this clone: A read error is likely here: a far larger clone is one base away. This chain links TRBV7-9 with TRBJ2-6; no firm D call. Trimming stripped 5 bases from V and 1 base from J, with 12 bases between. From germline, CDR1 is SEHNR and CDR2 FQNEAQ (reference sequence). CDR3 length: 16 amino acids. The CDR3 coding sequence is TGTGCCAGCAGCAAGAGGTTGGGTTCTGGGGCCAACGTCCTGACTTTC. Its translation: CASSKRLGSGANVLTF.

CDR3 sequence reads: CASSRRPPAAGELFF. CDR3 coding DNA: TGTGCCAGCTCCCGGCGGCCACCCGCGGCCGGGGAGCTGTTTTTT. The chain is built from TRBV18 and TRBJ2-2, with D unclear. V was clipped by 6 bases and J by 6 bases, with 17 bases between them. Germline V gives CDR1 KGHSH, CDR2 LQKENI. The CDR3 loop spans 15 amino acids.

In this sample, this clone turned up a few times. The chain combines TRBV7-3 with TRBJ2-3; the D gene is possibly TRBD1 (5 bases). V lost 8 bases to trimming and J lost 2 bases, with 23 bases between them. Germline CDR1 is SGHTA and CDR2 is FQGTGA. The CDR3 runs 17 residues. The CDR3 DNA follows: TGTGCCAGCTCCTCCAGCCCGCGCAGGGCCTACACAGATACGCAGTATTTT. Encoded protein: CASSSSPRRAYTDTQYF.

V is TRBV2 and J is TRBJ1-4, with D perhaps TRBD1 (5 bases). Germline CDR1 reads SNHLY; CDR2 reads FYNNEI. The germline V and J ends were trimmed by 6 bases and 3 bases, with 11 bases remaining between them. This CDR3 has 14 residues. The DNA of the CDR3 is TGTGCCAGCAGGCAGGGTCAGCCTAATGAAAAACTGTTTTTT. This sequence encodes CASRQGQPNEKLFF.

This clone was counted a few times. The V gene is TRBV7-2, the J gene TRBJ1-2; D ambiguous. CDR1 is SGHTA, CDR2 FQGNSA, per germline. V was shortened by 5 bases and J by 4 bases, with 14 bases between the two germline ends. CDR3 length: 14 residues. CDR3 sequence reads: CASSQRRVVYGYTF. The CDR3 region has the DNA TGTGCCAGCAGCCAAAGAAGGGTGGTCTATGGCTACACCTTC.

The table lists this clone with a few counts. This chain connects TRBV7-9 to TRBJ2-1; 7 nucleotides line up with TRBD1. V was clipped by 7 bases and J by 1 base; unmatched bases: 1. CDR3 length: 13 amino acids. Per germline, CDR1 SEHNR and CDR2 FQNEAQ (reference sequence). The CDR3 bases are TGTGCCAGCACGACAGGGTCCTACAATGAGCAGTTCTTC. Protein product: CASTTGSYNEQFF.

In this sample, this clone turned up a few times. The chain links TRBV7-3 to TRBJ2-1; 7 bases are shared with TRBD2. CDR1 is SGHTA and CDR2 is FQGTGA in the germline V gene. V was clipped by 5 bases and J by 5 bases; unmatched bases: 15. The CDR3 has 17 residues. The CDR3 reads CASSLSYGAGKDNEQFF. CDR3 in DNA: TGTGCCAGCAGCCTCTCGTATGGAGCGGGGAAGGACAATGAGCAGTTCTTC.

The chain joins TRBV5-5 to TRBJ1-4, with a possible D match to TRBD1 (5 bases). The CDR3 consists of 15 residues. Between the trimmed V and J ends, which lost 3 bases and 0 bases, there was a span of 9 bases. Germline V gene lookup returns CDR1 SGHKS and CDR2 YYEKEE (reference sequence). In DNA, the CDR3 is TGTGCCAGCAGCTGGGGGGGTTCAACTAATGAAAAACTGTTTTTT. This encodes CASSWGGSTNEKLFF.

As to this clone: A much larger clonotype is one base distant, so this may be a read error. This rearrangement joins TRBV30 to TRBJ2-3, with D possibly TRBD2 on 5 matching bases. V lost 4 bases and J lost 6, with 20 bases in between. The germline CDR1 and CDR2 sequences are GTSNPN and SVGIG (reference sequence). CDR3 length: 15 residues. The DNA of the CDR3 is TGTGCCTGGACCCCGAGGGTCCCGAGGACGGATACGCAGTATTTT. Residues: CAWTPRVPRTDTQYF.

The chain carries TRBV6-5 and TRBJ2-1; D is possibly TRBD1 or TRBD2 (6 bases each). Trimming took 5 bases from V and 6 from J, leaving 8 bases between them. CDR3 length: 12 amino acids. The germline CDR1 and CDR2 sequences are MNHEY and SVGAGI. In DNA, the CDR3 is TGTGCCAGCAGTCGGGGGCCCAATGAGCAGTTCTTC. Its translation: CASSRGPNEQFF.

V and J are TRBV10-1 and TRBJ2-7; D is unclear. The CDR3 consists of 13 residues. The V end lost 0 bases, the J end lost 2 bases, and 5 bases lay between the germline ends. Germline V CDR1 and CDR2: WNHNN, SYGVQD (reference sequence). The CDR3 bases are TGCGCCAGCAGTGAGTCTCAGGCCTACGAGCAGTACTTC. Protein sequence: CASSESQAYEQYF.

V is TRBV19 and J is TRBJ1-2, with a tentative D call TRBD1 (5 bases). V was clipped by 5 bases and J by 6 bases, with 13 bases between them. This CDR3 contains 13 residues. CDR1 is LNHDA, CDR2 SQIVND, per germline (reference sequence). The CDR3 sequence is CASSPSGRNGYTF. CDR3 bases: TGTGCCAGTAGTCCCTCAGGGAGGAATGGCTACACCTTC.

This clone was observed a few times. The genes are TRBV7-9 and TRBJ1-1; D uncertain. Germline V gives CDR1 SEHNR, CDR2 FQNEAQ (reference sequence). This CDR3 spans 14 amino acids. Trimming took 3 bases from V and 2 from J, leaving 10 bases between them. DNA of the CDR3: TGTGCCAGCAGCTTGAGAATCTACAACACTGAAGCTTTCTTT. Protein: CASSLRIYNTEAFF.

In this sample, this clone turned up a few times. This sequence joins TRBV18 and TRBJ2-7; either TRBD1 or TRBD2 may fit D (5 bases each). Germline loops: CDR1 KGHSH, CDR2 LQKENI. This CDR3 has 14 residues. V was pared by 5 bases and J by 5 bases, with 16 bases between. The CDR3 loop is CASSFGTLENEQYF. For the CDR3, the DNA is TGTGCCAGCTCATTCGGGACCCTAGAGAACGAGCAGTACTTC.